The 14 T cell receptor beta chains presented below share a single source sample, sequenced in a study of cytomegalovirus exposure and HLA in healthy donors. Both 60 Vbeta primers and 13 Jbeta primers went into the PCR. Clones were sequenced by immunoSEQ multiplex PCR, and TCRdb holds only the in-frame ones, with some missing. The sample has about 120,000 clones; over 60% are singletons. The specimen was PBMCs. The source is a woman in her thirties or forties in good health and CMV-seropositive.

The genes are TRBV5-3 and TRBJ1-2; 9 bases fit TRBD1. TRBV5-3 is an ORF; its function is uncertain. The CDR3 runs 15 residues. Trimming removed 4 bases from V and 3 bases from J; junction bases left unmatched: 7. CDR3: CARSPDRGRDYGYTF. The CDR3 DNA follows: TGTGCCAGAAGCCCAGACAGGGGGAGGGACTATGGCTACACCTTC.

The gene calls are TRBV7-8 and TRBJ2-5; 11 bases are a match to TRBD2. CDR3 length equals 15 residues. V gave up 2 bases and J gave up 4 bases; unmatched junction bases: 3. Germline V gene lookup returns CDR1 SGHVS and CDR2 FQNEAQ. The CDR3 sequence is CASSLSGLAGETQYF. CDR3 DNA sequence: TGTGCCAGCAGCTTATCCGGACTAGCGGGAGAGACCCAGTACTTC.

The table lists this clone with a count of one. This sequence joins TRBV5-1 and TRBJ1-1; 7 bases line up with TRBD1. Germline-derived CDR1 and CDR2 are SGHRS and YFSETQ. The CDR3 has 16 amino acids. J lost 5 bases, V lost 1 base, and 11 bases had no gene match. The CDR3 DNA sequence: TGCGCCAGCAGCTTGTCAAGGGGGCAAGGAAGTACTGAAGCTTTCTTT. Translating gives CASSLSRGQGSTEAFF.

V gene TRBV6-1 combines with J gene TRBJ1-5, with D tentatively TRBD1 (6 bases). The CDR3 runs to 15 residues. V lost 2 bases and J lost 3, with 11 bases in between. Germline V lookup: CDR1 MNHNS, CDR2 SASEGT. CDR3 DNA sequence: TGTGCCAGCAGTGAACAGGACAGAAACAATCAGCCCCAGCATTTT. Its protein is CASSEQDRNNQPQHF.

The chain carries TRBV19 and TRBJ2-4; a possible D gene is TRBD2 (6 bases). The CDR3 loop spans 12 amino acids. Germline lookup yields CDR1 LNHDA and CDR2 SQIVND (reference sequence). V was trimmed by 5 bases and J by 9 bases, leaving 11 bases between them. In DNA, the CDR3 is TGTGCCAGTAGTGCGGGGTCGGTCATTCAGTACTTC. Protein: CASSAGSVIQYF.

V and J are TRBV4-2 and TRBJ2-5, with TRBD2 matching over 10 bases. The end of the DNA fits TRBJ2-7 better, so the J call may be wrong. The CDR3 runs 15 residues. Germline values: CDR1 LGHNA, CDR2 YNFKEQ. The CDR3 spells CASSQSTSGIHEQYF. The CDR3 DNA reads as TGTGCCAGCAGCCAGAGCACTAGCGGGATCCACGAGCAGTACTTC.

V usage is TRBV5-1 and J usage is TRBJ1-5, with D uncertain. Germline V lookup: CDR1 SGHRS, CDR2 YFSETQ. Trimming removed 0 bases at V and 5 bases at J, with 6 bases between. The CDR3 consists of 13 residues. DNA for the CDR3: TGCGCCAGCAGCTTGGCCTCCGATCAGCCCCAGCATTTT. Protein product: CASSLASDQPQHF.

The V and J genes are TRBV19 and TRBJ1-5; D perhaps matches TRBD1 (6 bases). Deletions cut 3 bases from V and 6 bases from J, with 12 bases between. Germline V gene sequence: CDR1 LNHDA, CDR2 SQIVND (reference sequence). This CDR3 has 14 amino acids. The DNA for the CDR3 is TGTGCCAGTAGTATGCGCAGGGGTGGTCAGCCCCAGCATTTT. It encodes CASSMRRGGQPQHF.

The chain links TRBV2 to TRBJ2-7; TRBD2 matches at 7 bases. With V trimmed by 5 bases and J by 1 base, 8 bases remained unmatched. Germline loops: CDR1 SNHLY, CDR2 FYNNEI. The CDR3 runs 15 residues. Here the CDR3 reads CASSPLAGLSYEQYF. CDR3 nucleotide sequence: TGTGCCAGCAGTCCTCTGGCGGGACTATCCTACGAGCAGTACTTC. The full variable domain, in which reference TRBV2 and TRBJ2-7 provide the parts outside the CDR3, is EPEVTQTPSHQVTQMGQEVILRCVPISNHLYFYWYRQILGQKVEFLVSFYNNEISEKSEIFDDQFSVERPDGSNFTLKIRSTKLEDSAMYFCASSPLAGLSYEQYFGPGTRLTVT.

The chain combines TRBV7-3 with TRBJ2-3, with TRBD2 matching over 8 bases. V lost 6 bases and J lost 5; bases outside the gene matches: 7. Germline V gives CDR1 SGHTA, CDR2 FQGTGA. The length of the CDR3 is 14 residues. The CDR3 protein is CASRTAGAEDTQYF. The CDR3 DNA reads as TGTGCCAGCAGAACAGCGGGAGCTGAAGATACGCAGTATTTT.

V and J are TRBV30 and TRBJ1-5, with D possibly TRBD1 on 5 matching bases. CDR1 is GTSNPN, CDR2 SVGIG, per germline (reference sequence). The CDR3 has 14 amino acids. V dropped 3 bases and J dropped 0 bases, with 9 bases sitting between them. The CDR3 region is CAWRTAGSNQPQHF. CDR3 nucleotide sequence: TGTGCCTGGAGGACAGCGGGTAGCAATCAGCCCCAGCATTTT.

This clone was detected only a few times. The CDR3 nucleotides read TGCGCCAGCAGCAATGCAGGCTTGCTAGAGCAGTACTTC. This encodes CASSNAGLLEQYF. The V gene is TRBV5-1, the J gene TRBJ2-7; no reliable D call. V shed 4 bases and J shed 7 bases, with 15 bases lying between them. Per the germline V gene, CDR1 is SGHRS and CDR2 is YFSETQ. The CDR3 runs 13 residues.

The chain recombines TRBV6-4 with TRBJ1-1; D gene unclear. V lost 5 bases and J lost 4, with 11 bases in between. The CDR3 runs 13 residues. The germline V gene encodes CDR1 MRHNA and CDR2 SNTAGT. CDR3 sequence reads: CASSSTGSTEAFF. CDR3 DNA sequence: TGTGCCAGCAGTTCAACCGGGTCCACTGAAGCTTTCTTT.

J is TRBJ2-2 and V is TRBV5-4; TRBD1 agrees at 8 bases. The end of the DNA fits TRBJ1-3 better, so the J call may be wrong. Germline CDR1 is SGHNT and CDR2 is YYREEE (reference sequence). The CDR3 spans 15 residues. The CDR3 protein is CASSNRGLGGNTIYF. In DNA, the CDR3 is TGTGCCAGCAGTAACAGGGGGTTAGGGGGAAACACCATATATTTT.